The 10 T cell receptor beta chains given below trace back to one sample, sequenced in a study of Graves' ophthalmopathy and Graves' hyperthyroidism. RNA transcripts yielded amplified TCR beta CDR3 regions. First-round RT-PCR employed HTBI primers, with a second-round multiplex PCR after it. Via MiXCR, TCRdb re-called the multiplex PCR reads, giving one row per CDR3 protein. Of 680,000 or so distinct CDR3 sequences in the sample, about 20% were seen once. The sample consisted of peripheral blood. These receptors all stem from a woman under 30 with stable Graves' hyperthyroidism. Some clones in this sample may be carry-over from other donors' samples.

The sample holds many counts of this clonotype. The CDR3 DNA follows: TGTGCCAGCGAGGGGAGTACAAATACGCAGTATTTT. Its protein is CASEGSTNTQYF. This chain links TRBV2 with TRBJ2-3; D is tentatively TRBD1 or TRBD2 (5 bases each). V lost 8 bases and J 7 bases, leaving 13 bases between the germline ends. The CDR3 length is 12 residues. Looked up from germline, CDR1 is SNHLY and CDR2 is FYNNEI.

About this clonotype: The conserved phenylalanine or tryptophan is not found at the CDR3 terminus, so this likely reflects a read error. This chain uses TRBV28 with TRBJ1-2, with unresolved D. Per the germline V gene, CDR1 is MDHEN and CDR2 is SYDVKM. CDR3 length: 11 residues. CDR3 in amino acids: CTSTQNYGYTV. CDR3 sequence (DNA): TGTACCAGCACTCAAAACTATGGCTACACCGTC.

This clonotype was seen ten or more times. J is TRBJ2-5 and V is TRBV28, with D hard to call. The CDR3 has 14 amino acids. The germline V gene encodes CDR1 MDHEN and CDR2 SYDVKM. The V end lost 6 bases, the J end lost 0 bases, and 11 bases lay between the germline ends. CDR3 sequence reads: CASRVDSHQETQYF. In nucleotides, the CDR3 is TGTGCCAGCAGGGTTGATAGTCACCAAGAGACCCAGTACTTC.

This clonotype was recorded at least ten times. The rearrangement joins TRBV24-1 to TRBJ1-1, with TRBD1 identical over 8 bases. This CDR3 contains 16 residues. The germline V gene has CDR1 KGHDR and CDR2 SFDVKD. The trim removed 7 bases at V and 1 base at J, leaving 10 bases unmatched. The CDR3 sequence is CATRKGGQGQNTEAFF. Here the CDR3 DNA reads TGTGCCACCAGGAAGGGCGGACAGGGACAGAACACTGAAGCTTTCTTT.

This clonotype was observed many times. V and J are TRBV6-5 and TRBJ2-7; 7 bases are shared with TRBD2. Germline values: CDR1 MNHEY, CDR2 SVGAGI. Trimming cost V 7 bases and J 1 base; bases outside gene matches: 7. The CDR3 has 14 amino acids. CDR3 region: CASTMTGGSYEQYF. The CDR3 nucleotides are TGTGCCAGCACTATGACGGGGGGTTCCTACGAGCAGTACTTC.

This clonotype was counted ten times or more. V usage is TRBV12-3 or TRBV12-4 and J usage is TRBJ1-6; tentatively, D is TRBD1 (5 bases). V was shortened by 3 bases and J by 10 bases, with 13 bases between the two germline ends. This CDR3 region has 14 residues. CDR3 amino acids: CASSFWGENSPLHF. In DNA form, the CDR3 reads TGTGCCAGCAGTTTTTGGGGCGAGAACTCACCCCTCCACTTT.

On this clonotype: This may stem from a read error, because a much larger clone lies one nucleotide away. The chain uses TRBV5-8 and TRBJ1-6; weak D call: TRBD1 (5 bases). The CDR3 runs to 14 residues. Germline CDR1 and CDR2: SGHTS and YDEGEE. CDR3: CSSSSGRMNSPLHF. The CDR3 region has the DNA TGTTCCAGCAGCTCGGGACGGATGAATTCACCCCTCCACTTT.

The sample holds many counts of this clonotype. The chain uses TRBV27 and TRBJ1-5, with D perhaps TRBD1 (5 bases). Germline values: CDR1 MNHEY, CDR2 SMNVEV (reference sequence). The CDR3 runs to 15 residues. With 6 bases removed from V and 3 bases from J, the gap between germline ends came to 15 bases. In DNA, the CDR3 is TGTGCCAGCAGAAAGAGGGAGGGGTTCAATCAGCCCCAGCATTTT. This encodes CASRKREGFNQPQHF.

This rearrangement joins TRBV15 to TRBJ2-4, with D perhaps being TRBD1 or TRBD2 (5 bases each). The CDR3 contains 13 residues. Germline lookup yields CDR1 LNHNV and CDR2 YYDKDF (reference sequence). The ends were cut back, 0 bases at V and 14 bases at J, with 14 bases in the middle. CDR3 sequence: CATSRDKGESKYF. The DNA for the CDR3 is TGTGCCACCAGCAGAGATAAAGGGGAGAGCAAGTACTTC.

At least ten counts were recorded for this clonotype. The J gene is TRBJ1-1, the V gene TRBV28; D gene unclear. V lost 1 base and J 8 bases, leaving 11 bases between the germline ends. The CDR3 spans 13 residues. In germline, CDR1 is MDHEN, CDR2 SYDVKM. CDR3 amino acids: CASSLLDHLEAFF. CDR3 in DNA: TGTGCCAGCAGTTTATTAGACCATTTGGAAGCTTTCTTT.